The sample holds a few counts of the clone carrying this TCR beta chain. Its antigen is not known. Fresh peripheral blood, around 9.5 ml, yielded the PBMCs. Researchers amplified the TCR beta CDR3 regions from RNA transcripts. First-round RT-PCR targeting the TCR CDR3 was performed with the HTBI primer set. TCRdb used MiXCR to reprocess the multiplex PCR reads, holding one entry per CDR3 protein. This table has about 350,000 distinct CDR3 sequences, about 14% appearing once. This sample is drawn from a study of T cells in Graves' hyperthyroidism and ophthalmopathy. Background on the study: Peripheral blood sampling occurred at initial diagnosis, before any treatment.

General study points: The majority of expanded thyroid clonotypes above 0.001 also appeared in blood. Model-based prediction identified ophthalmopathy a median 6.5 months prior to its onset.

With 1 base removed from V and 1 base from J, the gap between germline ends came to 7 bases. Germline lookup yields CDR1 SGHAT and CDR2 FQNNGV. The CDR3 spans 15 residues. This TCR was sampled from a woman under 40 with Graves' hyperthyroidism. Sequenced sample: blood. The gene calls are TRBV11-2 and TRBJ2-2; D is ambiguous. The CDR3 DNA is TGTGCCAGCAGCTTAGGAGGTTTGAACACCGGGGAGCTGTTTTTT. As protein: CASSLGGLNTGELFF.